This T cell receptor (beta chain) was found in a study of blood T cell repertoires in COVID-19 (dated by TCRdb to 2020 to 2021). Concerning the study at large: The collaborator samples originated in the United States, Italy and Spain and spanned the acute and convalescent phases of COVID-19. Nearly every sample came with metadata listing a de-identified subject ID, COVID-19 status, age in years and sex. The material from the prospective study consisted of cDNA or gDNA derived from T cells, B-cell-depleted T cells, or PBMCs. The dataset comprised deeply sampled blood TCRbeta repertoires from subjects exposed to, actively infected with, or recovered from COVID-19. The repertoires were released in a freely available public database intended as a resource for research on the immune response to SARS-CoV-2. Where available, HLA class I and class II types were taken from metadata supplied by the sample provider and were not determined by assay-based typing. The samples were drawn from the first 160 participants of the ongoing ImmuneRACE study and from 950 to 1,500 subjects provided by 6 global collaborators.

TCRbeta CDR3 regions were amplified from genomic DNA using the immunoSEQ Assay, a bias-controlled multiplex PCR. The paper's processing steps were these. The number of nucleated cells in each sample was estimated by amplification of reference gene primers within the assay. To quantify the absolute abundance of each unique TCRbeta CDR3 rearrangement, sequence reads were collapsed and filtered. Productive Simpson clonality was computed per sample as the square root of Simpson's diversity index over productive rearrangements. Drawn from immuneACCESS, this table holds only the in-frame rearrangements with V and J called that TCRdb kept. Clones are partly lost; checked studies trace under half to an unresolved V gene and leave the rest unexplained. V, J and clone size reflect that table, while D and trimming were determined from the DNA. In all, the sample holds some 17,000 clones, and about 85% of those were seen once. The ten largest clones represent over 15% of the sample.

Clipping removes 4 bases from V and 5 bases from J, with 10 as the unmatched junction base count. The CDR3 holds 16 amino acids from the cysteine to the phenylalanine. Of the read, only the CDR3 DNA is kept; its 48 bases are in frame from base 1. CDR1 SEHNR and CDR2 FQNEAQ are derived from the germline V gene (reference sequence). General conclusions and limits of the study: The quantity of clinical and demographic metadata differed by source and by participant and was supplied without curation.

Collaborating institutions collected whole blood in K2EDTA tubes following their own protocols. For TCRbeta analysis, collaborators shipped samples as frozen whole blood, isolated PBMCs, or DNA extracted from either of those sample types. As concerns this clone: The antigen it binds to is not known. Base quality data are lacking; no much larger clone is found one base away.

The specimen sequenced was peripheral blood. The rearrangement combines TRBV7-9 with TRBJ2-2, and TRBD2 aligns with 7 junction nucleotides. This sequence originates from a man in his forties or fifties with active COVID-19. DNA sequence: TGTGCCAGCAGCTCCGATGCGGGAGTTGGGACCGGGGAGCTGTTTTTT. This codes for CASSSDAGVGTGELFF.